Each of the 9 T cell receptor beta chains below was sequenced from the same sample in a study of OX40 agonist ivuxolimab in advanced cancers. Library generation was performed with the immunoSEQ multiplex PCR assay. This is the immuneACCESS table as TCRdb keeps it, with only in-frame sequences that have V and J called. A part of the clones is gone; compared with another copy, unresolved V genes explain less than half, and the rest is unexplained. This sample has fewer than 45,000 clones in its table, and approximately 90% of those were observed once. Around 0.56% of the sample comes from the top ten. The sample was CD4+ or CD8+ T cells sorted from blood, taken in a trial of the OX40 agonist ivuxolimab. The receptors come from an adult with an advanced solid tumor such as melanoma, head and neck, liver or kidney cancer.

The sample holds one count of this clone. J is TRBJ2-3 and V is TRBV15, with 7 bases that match TRBD2. V gave up 8 bases and J gave up 2 bases; unmatched junction bases: 13. Germline loops: CDR1 LNHNV, CDR2 YYDKDF (reference sequence). This CDR3 contains 16 residues. CDR3 region: CATFDGLVGDTDTQYF. The CDR3 DNA is TGTGCCACCTTCGACGGACTAGTGGGGGACACAGATACGCAGTATTTT.

Concerning this clone: No conserved phenylalanine or tryptophan ends this CDR3, so it is likely a read error. The chain recombines TRBV2 with TRBJ1-6, with D hard to call. The CDR3 length is 12 residues. Germline CDR1 SNHLY, CDR2 FYNNEI. Deletions cut 3 bases from V and 9 bases from J, with 6 bases between. The CDR3 spells CASSDRFSPLHL. CDR3 coding DNA: TGTGCCAGCAGTGACCGATTTTCACCCCTCCACCTT.

The V call is TRBV10-2, the J call TRBJ2-4, with D hard to call. Trimming shortened V by 7 bases and J by 1 base, and 11 bases separated the two germline ends. The CDR3 runs to 14 residues. CDR1 WSHSY and CDR2 SAAADI come from the germline V gene. The CDR3 DNA reads as TGCGCCAGCACGGTGGATCTGGCCAAAAACATTCAGTACTTC. This sequence encodes CASTVDLAKNIQYF.

This clone was counted once. It is likely a read error, because the conserved phenylalanine at the end of the CDR3 is missing. The rearrangement joins TRBV6-1 to TRBJ1-6; 8 nucleotides align to TRBD1. Germline V lookup: CDR1 MNHNS, CDR2 SASEGT. This CDR3 has 15 residues. Losses at the gene ends were 4 bases for V and 7 bases for J; bases not matched to a gene: 6. CDR3 sequence reads: CASSATDRANSPLHL. The CDR3 coding sequence is TGTGCCAGCAGTGCGACGGACAGGGCGAATTCACCCCTCCACCTT.

The chain uses TRBV5-6 and TRBJ2-1; TRBD2 aligns across 7 bases. Losses at the gene ends were 3 bases for V and 9 bases for J; bases not matched to a gene: 15. This CDR3 has 16 residues. Looked up from germline, CDR1 is SGHDT and CDR2 is YYEEEE. DNA of the CDR3: TGTGCCAGCAGCTCCACCGGGACTACCCGAGGTAGTGAGCAGTTCTTC. It codes for CASSSTGTTRGSEQFF.

This clone was seen once. V and J are TRBV27 and TRBJ1-2; 9 bases map to TRBD1. Trimming removed 3 bases from V and 11 bases from J; junction bases left unmatched: 16. The CDR3 contains 16 residues. CDR1 and CDR2 from the germline V gene are MNHEY and SMNVEV (reference sequence). As DNA, the CDR3 is TGTGCCAGCAGTTTCGATGTTGGACAGGGGATTCCCCGATACACCTTC. This sequence encodes CASSFDVGQGIPRYTF.

The sample holds one count of this clone. Here the CDR3 reads CSAFQPDTQYF. In DNA form, the CDR3 reads TGCAGTGCTTTCCAGCCAGATACGCAGTATTTT. The J gene is TRBJ2-3, the V gene TRBV20-1; no definite D call. V lost 5 bases, J lost 4 bases, and 7 bases lay in between. There are 11 residues in the CDR3. CDR1 and CDR2 (germline): DFQATT, SNEGSKA (reference sequence).

The gene calls are TRBV5-6 and TRBJ1-2; D gene unclear. The V gene lost 4 bases and the J gene lost 0 bases, with 10 bases spanning the gap. CDR1 is SGHDT and CDR2 is YYEEEE in the germline V gene. The CDR3 is made up of 14 amino acids. CDR3 coding DNA: TGTGCCAGCAGCCCCCTTTCAGCTAACTATGGCTACACCTTC. Translated, it gives CASSPLSANYGYTF.

This rearrangement joins TRBV28 to TRBJ1-6; possibly TRBD1 for D (6 bases). The V end lost 2 bases, the J end lost 1 base, and 21 bases lay between the germline ends. There are 20 residues in the CDR3. Germline lookup yields CDR1 MDHEN and CDR2 SYDVKM. CDR3 sequence: CASSLRSAGAWESYNSPLHF. CDR3 bases: TGTGCCAGCAGTTTACGTTCTGCGGGGGCTTGGGAGTCCTATAATTCACCCCTCCACTTT.